These T cell receptor beta chains were read from a single sample in a study of blood T cell repertoires in COVID-19. Assay used: immunoSEQ multiplex PCR; TCRdb lists only in-frame clones, some missing. This sample has 30,000 to 40,000 clones, with almost 90% found just once. The sequenced sample consisted of peripheral blood. The source is a human donor in a cohort sampled during active COVID-19. Each CDR3 is given without its conserved first and last residue.

v_call,cdr3_aa
TRBV18,ASSPLGQTYEQY
TRBV7-2,ASSWRTDTQY
TRBV12-2,ASRVTEYYEQY
TRBV6-1,ASSDYTRDYEQY
TRBV27,ASSQTSGRRWIAKNIQY
TRBV3-1/TRBV3-2,ASSQQGMSTEAF
TRBV2,ASSEYRVVSNSPLH
TRBV28,ASSDRDREQF
TRBV20-1,SASTGETQY
TRBV4-1,ASSSKAGAKDTQY
TRBV5-6,ASSTPSRTDYGYT
TRBV10-3,AIRKDGTVNQPQH
TRBV5-1,ASSLFGYEQY
TRBV7-2,ASSDTLIAGGTTDTQY
TRBV29-1,SAGTGTVEQF
TRBV29-1,SVEGQRQETQY
TRBV5-1,ASSSRGQGNTEAF
TRBV18,ASPGPGQRADTQY
TRBV4-3,ASSQDPLPTGKRQPQH
TRBV10-3,AISGRTTSNTGELF
TRBV7-9,ASSRAGALQETQY
TRBV11-2,ASSPFGEKLF
TRBV4-2,ASSQAGRSTDTQY
TRBV19,ASSALGQGLNEQY
TRBV3-1/TRBV3-2,ASSQVAGDTGELF
TRBV9,ASSDLAGPSTDTQY
TRBV6-5,ASRDSSGNTIY